These T cell receptor beta chains were read from a single sample in a study of blood T cells in healthy people across ages. TCRdb re-called the 5' RACE reads through MiXCR, storing one row per CDR3 protein. The repertoire holds 850,000 to 1,000,000 distinct CDR3 sequences, with roughly 50% as singletons. The source material was blood. These receptors originate from a man aged 30 to 45 in good health. CDR3s include the opening cysteine and the closing phenylalanine or tryptophan. The D gene is left open where the match is weak. The size entry is marked missing in some rows and otherwise reads once, few, many or a size class.

D: .
size: .
V: TRBV4-1
J: TRBJ2-3
CDR3: CASSHPMMSGTDTQYF
DNA: TGCGCCAGCAGCCACCCAATGATGTCGGGCACAGATACGCAGTATTTT

D: TRBD1
size: .
V: TRBV25-1
J: TRBJ1-4
CDR3: CASSGREPGGENEKLFF
DNA: TGTGCCAGCAGTGGTAGGGAGCCAGGGGGAGAAAATGAAAAACTGTTTTTT

D: .
size: .
V: TRBV7-9
J: TRBJ1-1
CDR3: CASNRQRNTEAFF
DNA: TGTGCCAGCAACCGTCAGAGGAACACTGAAGCTTTCTTT

D: .
size: .
V: TRBV7-9
J: TRBJ1-1
CDR3: CASSAQGLGTEAFF
DNA: TGTGCCAGCAGCGCCCAGGGACTCGGAACTGAAGCTTTCTTT

D: .
size: .
V: TRBV9
J: TRBJ2-7
CDR3: CASSPWTLSYEQYF
DNA: TGTGCCAGCAGCCCTTGGACTCTGTCCTACGAGCAGTACTTC

D: .
size: .
V: TRBV21-1
J: TRBJ2-4
CDR3: CASNFTGFENIQYF
DNA: TGTGCCAGCAACTTTACAGGGTTCGAAAACATTCAGTACTTC

D: .
size: .
V: TRBV6-2/TRBV6-3
J: TRBJ2-1
CDR3: CANPIARAYNEQFF
DNA: TGTGCCAACCCGATCGCCCGGGCCTACAATGAGCAGTTCTTC

D: TRBD2
size: few
V: TRBV7-9
J: TRBJ2-1
CDR3: CASSPGTSGVGSEQFF
DNA: TGTGCCAGCAGCCCAGGGACTAGCGGGGTCGGCAGTGAGCAGTTCTTC

D: TRBD1
size: few
V: TRBV27
J: TRBJ2-7
CDR3: CASKFQGVDEQYF
DNA: TGTGCCAGCAAGTTTCAGGGGGTTGACGAGCAGTACTTC

D: TRBD1
size: .
V: TRBV30
J: TRBJ2-7
CDR3: CACQQGMYEQYF
DNA: TGTGCCTGCCAACAGGGGATGTACGAGCAGTACTTC

D: .
size: .
V: TRBV20-1
J: TRBJ2-3
CDR3: CSATKADTQYF
DNA: TGCAGTGCTACGAAGGCAGATACGCAGTATTTT

D: TRBD2
size: .
V: TRBV28
J: TRBJ2-5
CDR3: CASSSGGSNGETQYF
DNA: TGTGCCAGCAGTTCGGGAGGGTCTAATGGAGAGACCCAGTACTTC

D: TRBD1
size: .
V: TRBV7-2
J: TRBJ2-7
CDR3: CASSKGQGATYEQYF
DNA: TGTGCCAGCAGCAAAGGACAGGGGGCGACCTACGAGCAGTACTTC

D: .
size: .
V: TRBV7-2
J: TRBJ2-3
CDR3: CASSSTPYTTDTQYF
DNA: TGTGCCAGCAGCTCTACTCCCTATACCACAGATACGCAGTATTTT

D: .
size: .
V: TRBV20-1
J: TRBJ2-1
CDR3: CSATRRAATFHNEQFF
DNA: TGCAGTGCTACCCGCCGGGCGGCGACCTTTCACAATGAGCAGTTCTTC

D: .
size: many
V: TRBV5-1
J: TRBJ2-1
CDR3: CASSLALYNEQFF
DNA: TGTGCCAGCAGCCTTGCCCTTTACAATGAGCAGTTCTTC